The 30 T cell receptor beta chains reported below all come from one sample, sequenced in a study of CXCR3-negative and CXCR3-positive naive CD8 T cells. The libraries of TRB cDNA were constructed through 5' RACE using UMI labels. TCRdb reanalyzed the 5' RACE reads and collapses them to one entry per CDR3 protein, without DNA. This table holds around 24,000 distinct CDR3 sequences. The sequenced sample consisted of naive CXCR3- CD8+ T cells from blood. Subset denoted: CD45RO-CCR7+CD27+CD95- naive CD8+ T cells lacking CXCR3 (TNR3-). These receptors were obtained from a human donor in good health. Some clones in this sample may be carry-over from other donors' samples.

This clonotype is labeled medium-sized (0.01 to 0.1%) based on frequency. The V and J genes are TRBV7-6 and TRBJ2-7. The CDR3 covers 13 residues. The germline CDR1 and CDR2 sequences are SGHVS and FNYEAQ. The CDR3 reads CASSLALGYEQYF.

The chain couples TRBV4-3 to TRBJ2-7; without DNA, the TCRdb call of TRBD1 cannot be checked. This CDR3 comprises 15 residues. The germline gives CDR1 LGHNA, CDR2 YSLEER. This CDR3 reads CASSQATGGTYEQYF.

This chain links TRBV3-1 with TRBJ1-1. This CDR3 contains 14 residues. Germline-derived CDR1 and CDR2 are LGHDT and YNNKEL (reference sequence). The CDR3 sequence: CASSPPSGNTEAFF. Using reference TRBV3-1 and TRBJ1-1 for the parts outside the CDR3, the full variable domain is DTAVSQTPKYLVTQMGNDKSIKCEQNLGHDTMYWYKQDSKKFLKIMFSYNNKELIINETVPNRFSPKSPDKAHLNLHINSLELGDSAVYFCASSPPSGNTEAFFGQGTRLTVV.

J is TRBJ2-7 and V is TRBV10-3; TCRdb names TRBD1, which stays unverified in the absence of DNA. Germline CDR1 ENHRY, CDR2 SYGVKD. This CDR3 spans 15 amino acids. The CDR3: CAISESEGEVDEQYF.

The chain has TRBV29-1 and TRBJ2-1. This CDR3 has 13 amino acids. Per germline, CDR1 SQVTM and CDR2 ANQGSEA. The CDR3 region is CSVTESNINEQFF.

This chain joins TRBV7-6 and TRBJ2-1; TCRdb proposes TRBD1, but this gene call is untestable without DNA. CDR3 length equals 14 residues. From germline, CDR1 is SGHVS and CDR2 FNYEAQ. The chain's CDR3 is CASSSGGQYNEQFF. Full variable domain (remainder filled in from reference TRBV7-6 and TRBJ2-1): GAGVSQSPRYKVTKRGQDVALRCDPISGHVSLYWYRQALGQGPEFLTYFNYEAQQDKSGLPNDRFSAERPEGSISTLTIQRTEQRDSAMYRCASSSGGQYNEQFFGPGTRLTVL.

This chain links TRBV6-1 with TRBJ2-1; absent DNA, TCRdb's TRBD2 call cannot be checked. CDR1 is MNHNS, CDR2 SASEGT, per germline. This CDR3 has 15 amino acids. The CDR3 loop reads CASSDGGLAGGPQFF.

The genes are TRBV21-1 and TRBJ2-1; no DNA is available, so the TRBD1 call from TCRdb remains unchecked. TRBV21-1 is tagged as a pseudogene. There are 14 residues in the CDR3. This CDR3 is CASSLRTPYNEQFF.

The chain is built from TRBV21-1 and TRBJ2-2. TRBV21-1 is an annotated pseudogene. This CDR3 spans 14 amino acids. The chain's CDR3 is CASSKARCTGELFF.

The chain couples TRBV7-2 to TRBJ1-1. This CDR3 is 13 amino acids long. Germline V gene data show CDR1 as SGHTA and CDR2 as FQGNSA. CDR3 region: CASSFWMNTEAFF.

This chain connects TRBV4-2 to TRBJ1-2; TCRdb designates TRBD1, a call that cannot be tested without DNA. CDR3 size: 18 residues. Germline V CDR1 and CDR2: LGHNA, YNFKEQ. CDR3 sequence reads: CASSHTGTSSVANYGYTF.

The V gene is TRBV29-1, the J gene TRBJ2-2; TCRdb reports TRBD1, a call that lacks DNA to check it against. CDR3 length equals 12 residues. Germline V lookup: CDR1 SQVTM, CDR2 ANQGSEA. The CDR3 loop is CSVTGLAGELFF.

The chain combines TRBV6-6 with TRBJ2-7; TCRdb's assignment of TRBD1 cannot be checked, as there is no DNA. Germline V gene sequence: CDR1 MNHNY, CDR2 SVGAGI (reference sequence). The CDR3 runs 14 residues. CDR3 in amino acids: CASSSVFLGDEQYF.

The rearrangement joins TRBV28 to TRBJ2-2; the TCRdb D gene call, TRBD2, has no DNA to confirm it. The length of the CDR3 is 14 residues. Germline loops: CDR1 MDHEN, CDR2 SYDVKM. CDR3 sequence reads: CASSRRINTGELFF.

This CDR3 reads CASSEDRGSGPGEPRGYF. V gene TRBV2 combines with J gene TRBJ2-3; no DNA is available, so the TRBD2 call from TCRdb remains unchecked. The length of the CDR3 is 18 residues. Germline lookup yields CDR1 SNHLY and CDR2 FYNNEI.

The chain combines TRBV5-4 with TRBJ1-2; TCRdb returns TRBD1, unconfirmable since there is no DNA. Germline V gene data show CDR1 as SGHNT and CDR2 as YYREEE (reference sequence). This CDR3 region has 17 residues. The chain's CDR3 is CASSSPGTGGELYGYTF. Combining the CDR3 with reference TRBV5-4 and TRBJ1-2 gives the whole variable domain ETGVTQSPTHLIKTRGQQVTLRCSSQSGHNTVSWYQQALGQGPQFIFQYYREEENGRGNFPPRFSGLQFPNYSSELNVNALELDDSALYLCASSSPGTGGELYGYTFGSGTRLTVV.

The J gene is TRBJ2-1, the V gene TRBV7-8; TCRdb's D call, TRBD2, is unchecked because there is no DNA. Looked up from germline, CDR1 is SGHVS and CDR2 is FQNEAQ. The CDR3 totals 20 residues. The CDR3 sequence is CASSLARLADESSSYNEQFF.

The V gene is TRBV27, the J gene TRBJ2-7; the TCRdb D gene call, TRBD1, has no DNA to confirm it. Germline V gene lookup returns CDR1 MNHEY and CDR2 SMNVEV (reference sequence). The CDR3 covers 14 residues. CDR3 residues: CASRAGGLGYEQYF.

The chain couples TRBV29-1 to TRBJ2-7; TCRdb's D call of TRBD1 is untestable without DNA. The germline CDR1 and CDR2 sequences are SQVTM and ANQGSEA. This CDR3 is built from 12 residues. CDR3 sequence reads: CSVFQGAGEQYF.

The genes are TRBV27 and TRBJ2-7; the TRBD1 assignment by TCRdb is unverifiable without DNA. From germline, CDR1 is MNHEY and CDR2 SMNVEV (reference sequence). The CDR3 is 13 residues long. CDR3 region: CASSLRGVGEQYF.

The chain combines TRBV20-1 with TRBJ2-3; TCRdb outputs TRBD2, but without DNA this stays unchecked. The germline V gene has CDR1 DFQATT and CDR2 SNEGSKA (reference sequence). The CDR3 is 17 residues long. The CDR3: CSARPYDWVHSTDTQYF.

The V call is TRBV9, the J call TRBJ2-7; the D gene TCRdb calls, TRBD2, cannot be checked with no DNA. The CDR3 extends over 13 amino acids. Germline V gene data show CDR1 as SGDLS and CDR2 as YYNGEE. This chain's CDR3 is CASASGLSYEQYF.

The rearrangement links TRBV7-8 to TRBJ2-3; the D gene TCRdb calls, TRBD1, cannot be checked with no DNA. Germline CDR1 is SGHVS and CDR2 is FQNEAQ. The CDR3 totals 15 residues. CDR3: CASRPQGGPTDTQYF.

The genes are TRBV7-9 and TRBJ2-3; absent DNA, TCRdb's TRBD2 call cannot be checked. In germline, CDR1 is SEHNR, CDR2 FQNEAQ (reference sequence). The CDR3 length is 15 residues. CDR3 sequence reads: CASSTGLQSTDTQYF.

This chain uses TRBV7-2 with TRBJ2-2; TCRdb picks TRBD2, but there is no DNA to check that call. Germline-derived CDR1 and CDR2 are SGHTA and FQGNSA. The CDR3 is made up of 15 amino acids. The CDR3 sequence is CASSAEGANTGELFF. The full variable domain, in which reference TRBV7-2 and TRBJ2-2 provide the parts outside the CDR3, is GAGVSQSPSNKVTEKGKDVELRCDPISGHTALYWYRQSLGQGLEFLIYFQGNSAPDKSGLPSDRFSAERTGGSVSTLTIQRTQQEDSAVYLCASSAEGANTGELFFGEGSRLTVL.

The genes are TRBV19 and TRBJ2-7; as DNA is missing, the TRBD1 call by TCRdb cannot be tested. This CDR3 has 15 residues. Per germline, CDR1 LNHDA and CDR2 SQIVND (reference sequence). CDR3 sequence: CASSGQGELFYEQYF.

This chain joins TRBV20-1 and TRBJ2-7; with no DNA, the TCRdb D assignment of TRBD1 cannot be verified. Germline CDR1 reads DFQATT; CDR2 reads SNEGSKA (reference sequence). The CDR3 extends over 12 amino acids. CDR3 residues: CSATGTGYEQYF.

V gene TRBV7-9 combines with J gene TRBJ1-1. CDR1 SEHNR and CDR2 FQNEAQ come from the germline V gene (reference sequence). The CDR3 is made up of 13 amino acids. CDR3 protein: CASSPGGTVEAFF.

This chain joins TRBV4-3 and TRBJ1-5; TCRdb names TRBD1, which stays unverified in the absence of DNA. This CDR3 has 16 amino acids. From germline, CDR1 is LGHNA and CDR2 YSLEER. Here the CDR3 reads CASSQDSGGWNQPQHF.

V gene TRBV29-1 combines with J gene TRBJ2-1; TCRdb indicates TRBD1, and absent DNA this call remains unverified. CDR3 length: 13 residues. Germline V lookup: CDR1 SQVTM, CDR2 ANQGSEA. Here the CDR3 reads CSATGGVDNEQFF.